This TCR beta chain derives from a study of T cells after yellow fever vaccination. Across the whole study: Any fraction with a low cell number was prepared using SMART-Seq v4 Ultra Low Input.

In germline, CDR1 is SEHNR, CDR2 FQNEAQ (reference sequence). There are 15 residues in the CDR3. V lost 1 base to trimming and J lost 6 bases, with 12 bases between them. TCRdb fed the 5' RACE reads into MiXCR, producing one record per CDR3 protein. The table shows about 150,000 distinct CDR3 sequences, with under 7% occurring only once. This clonotype was seen at least ten times. The chain joins TRBV7-9 to TRBJ2-2; D is perhaps TRBD2 (5 bases). Sequenced here: CD4+ T cells sorted from PBMCs, sampled 10 days after the yellow fever booster vaccination. The sequence derives from a man aged 25-40 years who received the YFV17D yellow fever vaccine. This CDR3 reads CASSLGGYRSGELFF. The CDR3 coding sequence is TGTGCCAGCAGCTTAGGAGGGTACCGGTCCGGGGAGCTGTTTTTT.